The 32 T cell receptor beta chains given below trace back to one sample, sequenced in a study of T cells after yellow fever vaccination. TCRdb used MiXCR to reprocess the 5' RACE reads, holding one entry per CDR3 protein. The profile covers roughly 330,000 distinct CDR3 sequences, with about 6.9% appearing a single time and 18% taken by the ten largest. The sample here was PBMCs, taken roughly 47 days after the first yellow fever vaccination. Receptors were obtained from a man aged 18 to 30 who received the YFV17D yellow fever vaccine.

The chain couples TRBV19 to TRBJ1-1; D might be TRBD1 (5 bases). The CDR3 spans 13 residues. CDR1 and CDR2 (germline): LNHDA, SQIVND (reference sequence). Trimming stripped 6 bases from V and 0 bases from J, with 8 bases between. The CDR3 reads CASRVTVNTEAFF. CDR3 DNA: TGTGCCAGTAGGGTGACAGTGAACACTGAAGCTTTCTTT.

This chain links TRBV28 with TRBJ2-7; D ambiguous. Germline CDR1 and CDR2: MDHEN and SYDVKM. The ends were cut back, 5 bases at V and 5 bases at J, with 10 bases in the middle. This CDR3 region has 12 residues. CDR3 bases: TGTGCCAGCAGTCCCGACAATGACGAGCAGTACGTC. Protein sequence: CASSPDNDEQYV.

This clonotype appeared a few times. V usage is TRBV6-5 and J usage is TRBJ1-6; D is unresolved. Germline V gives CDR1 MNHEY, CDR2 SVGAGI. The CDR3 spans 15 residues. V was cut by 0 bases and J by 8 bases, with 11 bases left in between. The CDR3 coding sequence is TGTGCCAGCAGTTACTCCCAGGTGACCGATTCACCCCTCCACTTT. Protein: CASSYSQVTDSPLHF.

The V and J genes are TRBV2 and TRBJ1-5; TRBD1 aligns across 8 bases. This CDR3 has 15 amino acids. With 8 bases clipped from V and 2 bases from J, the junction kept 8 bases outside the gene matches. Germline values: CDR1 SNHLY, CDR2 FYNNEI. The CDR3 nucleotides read TGTGCCAGCCAGGAGGACAGGGTAGGCAATCAGCCCCAGCATTTT. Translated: CASQEDRVGNQPQHF. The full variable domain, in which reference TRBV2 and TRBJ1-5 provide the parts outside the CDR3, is EPEVTQTPSHQVTQMGQEVILRCVPISNHLYFYWYRQILGQKVEFLVSFYNNEISEKSEIFDDQFSVERPDGSNFTLKIRSTKLEDSAMYFCASQEDRVGNQPQHFGDGTRLSIL.

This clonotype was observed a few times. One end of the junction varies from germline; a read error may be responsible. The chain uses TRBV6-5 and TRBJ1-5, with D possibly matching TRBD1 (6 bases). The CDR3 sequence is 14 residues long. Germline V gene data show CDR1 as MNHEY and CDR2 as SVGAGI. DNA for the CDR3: TGTGCCAGCAGTTACACACAGGGCAGTCAGCACCAGCATTTT. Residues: CASSYTQGSQHQHF.

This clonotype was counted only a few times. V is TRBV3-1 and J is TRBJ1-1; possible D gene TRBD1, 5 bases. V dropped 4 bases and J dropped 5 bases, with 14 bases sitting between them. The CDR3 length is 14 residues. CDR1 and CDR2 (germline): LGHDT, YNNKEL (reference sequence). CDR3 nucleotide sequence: TGTGCCAGCAGCCCCGGCTCAGGGAGGACTGAAGCTTTCTTT. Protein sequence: CASSPGSGRTEAFF.

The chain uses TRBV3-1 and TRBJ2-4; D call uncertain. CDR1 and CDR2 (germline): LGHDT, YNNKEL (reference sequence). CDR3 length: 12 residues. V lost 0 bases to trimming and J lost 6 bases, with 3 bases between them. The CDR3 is CASSQDRNIQYF. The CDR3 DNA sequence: TGTGCCAGCAGCCAAGACAGAAACATTCAGTACTTC.

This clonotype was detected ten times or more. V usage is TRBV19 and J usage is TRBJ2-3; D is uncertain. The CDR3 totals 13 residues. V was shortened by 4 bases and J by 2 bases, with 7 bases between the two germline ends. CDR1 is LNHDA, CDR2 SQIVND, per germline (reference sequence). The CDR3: CASSTSLTDTQYF. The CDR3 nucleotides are TGTGCCAGTAGTACCAGCCTCACAGATACGCAGTATTTT.

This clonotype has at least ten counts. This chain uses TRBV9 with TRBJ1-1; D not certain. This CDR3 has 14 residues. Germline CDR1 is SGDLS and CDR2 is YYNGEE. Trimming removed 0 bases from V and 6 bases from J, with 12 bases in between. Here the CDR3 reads CASSVEPKAAEAFF. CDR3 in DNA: TGTGCCAGCAGCGTAGAGCCAAAGGCCGCTGAAGCTTTCTTT.

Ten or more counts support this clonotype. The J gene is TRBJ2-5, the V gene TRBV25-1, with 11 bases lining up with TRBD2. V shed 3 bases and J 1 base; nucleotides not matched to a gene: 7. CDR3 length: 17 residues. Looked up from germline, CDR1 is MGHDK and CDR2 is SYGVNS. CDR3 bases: TGTGCCAGCAGTGACCCCTCTAGCGGGGGGCCCCAAGAGACCCAGTACTTC. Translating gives CASSDPSSGGPQETQYF.

CDR3 region: CASREQGPYGYTF. The CDR3 coding sequence is TGCGCCAGCCGCGAGCAGGGGCCCTATGGCTACACCTTC. The J gene is TRBJ1-2, the V gene TRBV5-1; TRBD1 is a possible D gene (6 bases). The ends were cut back, 7 bases at V and 4 bases at J, with 14 bases in the middle. Germline CDR1 and CDR2: SGHRS and YFSETQ. This CDR3 has 13 residues.

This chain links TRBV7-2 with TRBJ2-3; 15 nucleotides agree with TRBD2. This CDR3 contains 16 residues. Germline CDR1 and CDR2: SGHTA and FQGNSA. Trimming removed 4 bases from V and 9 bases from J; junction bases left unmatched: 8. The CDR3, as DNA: TGTGCCAGCAGCTCCGGACTAGCGGGGGGGGGACGGACGCAGTATTTT. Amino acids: CASSSGLAGGGRTQYF.

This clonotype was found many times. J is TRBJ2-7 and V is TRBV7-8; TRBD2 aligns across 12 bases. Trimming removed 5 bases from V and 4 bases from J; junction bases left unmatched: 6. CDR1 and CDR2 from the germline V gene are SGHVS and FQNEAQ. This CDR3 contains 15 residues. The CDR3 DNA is TGTGCCAGCAGCGCGCTAGCGGGGGGGCCTTACGAGCAGTACTTC. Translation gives CASSALAGGPYEQYF.

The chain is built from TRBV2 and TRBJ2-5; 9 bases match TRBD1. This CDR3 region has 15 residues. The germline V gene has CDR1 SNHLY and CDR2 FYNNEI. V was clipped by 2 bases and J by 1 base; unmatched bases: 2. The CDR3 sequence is CASSEQGQGQETQYF. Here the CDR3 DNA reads TGTGCCAGCAGTGAACAGGGACAGGGCCAAGAGACCCAGTACTTC.

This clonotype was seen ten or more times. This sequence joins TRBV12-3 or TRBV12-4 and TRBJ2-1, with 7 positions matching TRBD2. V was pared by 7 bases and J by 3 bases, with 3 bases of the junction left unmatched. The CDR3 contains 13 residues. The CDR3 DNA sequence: TGTGCCAGCAACGGCGGGGGCTACAATGAGCAGTTCTTC. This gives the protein CASNGGGYNEQFF.

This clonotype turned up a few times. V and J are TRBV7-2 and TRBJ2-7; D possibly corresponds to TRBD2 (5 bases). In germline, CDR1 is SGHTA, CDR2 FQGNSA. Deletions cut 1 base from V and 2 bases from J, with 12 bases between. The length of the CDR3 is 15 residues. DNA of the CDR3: TGTGCCAGCAGCTTAGGCCCTGGACTCGCCTACGAGCAGTACTTC. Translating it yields CASSLGPGLAYEQYF.

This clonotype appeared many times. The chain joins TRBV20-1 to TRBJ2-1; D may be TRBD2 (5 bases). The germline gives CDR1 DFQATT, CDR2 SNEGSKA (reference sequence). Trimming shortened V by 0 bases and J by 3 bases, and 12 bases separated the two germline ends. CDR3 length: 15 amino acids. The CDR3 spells CSARDPAGGYNEQFF. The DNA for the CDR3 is TGCAGTGCTAGAGATCCTGCGGGCGGCTACAATGAGCAGTTCTTC.

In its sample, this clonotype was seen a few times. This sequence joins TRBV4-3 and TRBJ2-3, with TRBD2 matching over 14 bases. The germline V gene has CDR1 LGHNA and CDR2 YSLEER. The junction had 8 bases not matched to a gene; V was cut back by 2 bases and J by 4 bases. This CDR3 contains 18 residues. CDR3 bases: TGCGCCAGCAGCCAAATTGGACTAGCGGGGGGCGGGTCAGATACGCAGTATTTT. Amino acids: CASSQIGLAGGGSDTQYF.

In DNA form, the CDR3 reads TGCGCCAGCAGCCAAGAAACTAGCGCGGATACGCAGTATTTT. Amino acids: CASSQETSADTQYF. The gene calls are TRBV4-1 and TRBJ2-3, with 7 bases that match TRBD2. The CDR3 consists of 14 residues. The V gene's germline CDR1 is MGHRA and CDR2 YSYEKL. The trim removed 0 bases at V and 6 bases at J, leaving 3 bases unmatched.

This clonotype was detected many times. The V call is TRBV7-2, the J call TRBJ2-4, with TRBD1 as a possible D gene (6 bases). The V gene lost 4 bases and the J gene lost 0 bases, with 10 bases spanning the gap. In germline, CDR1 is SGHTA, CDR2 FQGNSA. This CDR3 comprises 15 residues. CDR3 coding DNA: TGTGCCAGCAGCTACCAGGGGAGAGCCAAAAACATTCAGTACTTC. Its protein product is CASSYQGRAKNIQYF.

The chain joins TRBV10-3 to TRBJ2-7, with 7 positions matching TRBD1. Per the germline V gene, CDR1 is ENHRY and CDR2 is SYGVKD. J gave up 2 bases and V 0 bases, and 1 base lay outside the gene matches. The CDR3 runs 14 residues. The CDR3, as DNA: TGTGCCATCAGTGAGTCGCAGGGGGCCTACGAGCAGTACGTC. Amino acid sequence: CAISESQGAYEQYV.

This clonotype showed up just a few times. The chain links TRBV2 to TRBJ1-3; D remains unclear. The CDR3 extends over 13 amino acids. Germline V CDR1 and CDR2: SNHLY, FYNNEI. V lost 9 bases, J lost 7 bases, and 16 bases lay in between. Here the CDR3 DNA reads TGTGCCAGTATTATGGGTCTCGGGAACACCATATATTTT. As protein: CASIMGLGNTIYF.

CDR3 bases: TGCGCCAGCAGCCTCCAGGGGGCCGGTGGAAACACCATATATTTT. Translation gives CASSLQGAGGNTIYF. The J gene is TRBJ1-3, the V gene TRBV4-1; 8 bases map to TRBD1. Germline assignment: CDR1 MGHRA and CDR2 YSYEKL. The CDR3 has 15 residues. Trimming cost V 4 bases and J 3 bases; bases outside gene matches: 5.

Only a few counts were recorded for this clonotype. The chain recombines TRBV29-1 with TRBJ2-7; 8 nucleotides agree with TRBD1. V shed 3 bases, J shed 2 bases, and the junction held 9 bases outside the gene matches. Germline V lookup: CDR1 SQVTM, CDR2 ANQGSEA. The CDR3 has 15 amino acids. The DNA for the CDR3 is TGCAGCGTTGATGTAGGGCGACAGGGGACCTACGAGCAGTACTTC. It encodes CSVDVGRQGTYEQYF.

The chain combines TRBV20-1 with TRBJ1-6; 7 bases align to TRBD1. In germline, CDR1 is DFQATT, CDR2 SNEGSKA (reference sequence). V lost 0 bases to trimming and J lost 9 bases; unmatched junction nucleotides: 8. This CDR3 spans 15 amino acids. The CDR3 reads CSARDPRDSSSPLHF. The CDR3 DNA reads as TGCAGTGCTAGAGACCCCCGGGACAGCTCTTCACCCCTCCACTTT.

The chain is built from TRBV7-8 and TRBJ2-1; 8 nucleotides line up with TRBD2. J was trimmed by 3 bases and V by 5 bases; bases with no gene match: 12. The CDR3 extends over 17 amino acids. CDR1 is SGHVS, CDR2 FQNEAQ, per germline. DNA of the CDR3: TGTGCCAGCAGCCGATGGACGTTAGCGGGGAACTACAATGAGCAGTTCTTC. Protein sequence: CASSRWTLAGNYNEQFF.

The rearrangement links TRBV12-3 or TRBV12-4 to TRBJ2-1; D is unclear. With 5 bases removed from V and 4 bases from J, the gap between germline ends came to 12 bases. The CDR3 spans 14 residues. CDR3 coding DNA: TGTGCCAGCAGTATCCGTACTCTGTACAATGAGCAGTTCTTC. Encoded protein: CASSIRTLYNEQFF.

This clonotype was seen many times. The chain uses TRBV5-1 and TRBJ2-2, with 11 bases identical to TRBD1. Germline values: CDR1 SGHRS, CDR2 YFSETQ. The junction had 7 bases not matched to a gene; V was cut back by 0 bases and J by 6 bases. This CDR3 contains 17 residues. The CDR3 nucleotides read TGCGCCAGCAGCTTGGCCCCCCCGGGACAGGGGGCCGGGGAGCTGTTTTTT. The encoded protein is CASSLAPPGQGAGELFF.

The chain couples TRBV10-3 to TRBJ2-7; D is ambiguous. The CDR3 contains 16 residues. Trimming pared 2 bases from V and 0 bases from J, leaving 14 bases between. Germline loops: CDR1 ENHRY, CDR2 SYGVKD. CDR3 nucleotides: TGTGCCATCAGTGAGGCTCACGGCAGGAGCTCCTACGAGCAGTACTTC. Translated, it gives CAISEAHGRSSYEQYF.

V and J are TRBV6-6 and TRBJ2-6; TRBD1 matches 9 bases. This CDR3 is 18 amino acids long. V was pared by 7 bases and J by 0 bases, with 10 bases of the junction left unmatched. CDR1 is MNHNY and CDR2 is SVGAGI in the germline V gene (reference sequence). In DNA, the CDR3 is TGTGCCAGCAACTTACAGGGGGCACCACTCTCTGGGGCCAACGTCCTGACTTTC. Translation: CASNLQGAPLSGANVLTF.

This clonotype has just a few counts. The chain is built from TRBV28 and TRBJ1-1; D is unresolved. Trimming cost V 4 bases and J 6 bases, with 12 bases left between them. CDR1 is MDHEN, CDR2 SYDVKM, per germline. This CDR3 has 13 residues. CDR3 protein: CASSWRGGSEAFF. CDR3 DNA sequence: TGTGCCAGCAGTTGGCGGGGAGGTTCTGAAGCTTTCTTT.

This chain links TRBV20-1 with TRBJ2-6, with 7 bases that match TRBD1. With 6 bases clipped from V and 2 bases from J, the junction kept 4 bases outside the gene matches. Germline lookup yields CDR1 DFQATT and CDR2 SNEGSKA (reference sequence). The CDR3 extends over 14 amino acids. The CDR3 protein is CSAGQGAGANVLTF. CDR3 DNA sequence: TGCAGTGCGGGGCAGGGGGCTGGGGCCAACGTCCTGACTTTC.